The 11 T cell receptor beta chains in this list originate from one sample, sequenced in a study of cytomegalovirus exposure and HLA in healthy donors. PCR was performed using 60 Vbeta and 13 Jbeta primers. The table came from immunoSEQ multiplex PCR; TCRdb's copy has only in-frame clones and leaves some out. The sample gives roughly 130,000 clones, 65% to 90% of which show up once; 2.7% is in the top ten. Sequenced input: PBMCs. These receptors all stem from a man aged 50-59 years in good health and CMV-seronegative.

This clone was counted a single time. V gene TRBV27 combines with J gene TRBJ1-1; 7 nucleotides match TRBD1. Trimming removed 7 bases from V and 4 bases from J; junction bases left unmatched: 9. Germline values: CDR1 MNHEY, CDR2 SMNVEV (reference sequence). The CDR3 is made up of 14 amino acids. The CDR3 DNA reads TGTGCCAGCACGCGCGAAGGGGGCTTCACTGAAGCTTTCTTT. As protein: CASTREGGFTEAFF.

This clone was detected only a few times. The V gene is TRBV5-6, the J gene TRBJ1-1; D is unclear. V was pared by 1 base and J by 8 bases, with 9 bases between. Germline V gene data show CDR1 as SGHDT and CDR2 as YYEEEE. The CDR3 extends over 12 amino acids. The CDR3 region is CASSLNSREAFF. Written as DNA, the CDR3 is TGTGCCAGCAGCTTGAACAGCCGCGAAGCTTTCTTT.

Comments on this clone: This specimen includes other DNA sequences encoding the same CDR3. The J gene is TRBJ1-1, the V gene TRBV27, with D uncertain. The V gene's germline CDR1 is MNHEY and CDR2 SMNVEV (reference sequence). V was pared by 3 bases and J by 1 base, with 6 bases between. The CDR3 has 13 amino acids. This CDR3 reads CASSFGGNTEAFF. In DNA, the CDR3 is TGTGCCAGCAGTTTTGGAGGGAACACTGAAGCTTTCTTT.

V is TRBV29-1 and J is TRBJ2-2; 10 positions match TRBD1. CDR1 and CDR2 from the germline V gene are SQVTM and ANQGSEA. The trim removed 6 bases at V and 5 bases at J, leaving 6 bases unmatched. The CDR3 covers 14 residues. This CDR3 reads CSVGSDRGTGELFF. For the CDR3, the DNA is TGCAGCGTGGGATCGGACAGGGGGACCGGGGAGCTGTTTTTT.

This chain links TRBV13 with TRBJ2-7; D unclear. Per the germline V gene, CDR1 is PRHDT and CDR2 is FYEKMQ (reference sequence). With 3 bases removed from V and 0 bases from J, the gap between germline ends came to 6 bases. The CDR3 length is 13 residues. Written as DNA, the CDR3 is TGTGCCAGCAGCTTGGCACGCTCCTACGAGCAGTACTTC. Translating gives CASSLARSYEQYF.

This rearrangement joins TRBV10-3 to TRBJ1-1, with D possibly matching TRBD1 (6 bases). The CDR3 is 17 amino acids. Trimming stripped 1 base from V and 3 bases from J, with 18 bases between. CDR1 is ENHRY, CDR2 SYGVKD, per germline. CDR3 sequence reads: CAISEWARGGGYTEAFF. CDR3 nucleotides: TGTGCCATCAGTGAGTGGGCCCGAGGGGGAGGGTACACTGAAGCTTTCTTT.

V usage is TRBV7-9 and J usage is TRBJ2-7; D is uncertain. V was shortened by 1 base and J by 7 bases, with 5 bases between the two germline ends. Germline V CDR1 and CDR2: SEHNR, FQNEAQ (reference sequence). This CDR3 has 11 residues. For the CDR3, the DNA is TGTGCCAGCAGCTTAGACCGGGAGCAGTACTTC. It encodes CASSLDREQYF.

This clone was counted a few times. The chain employs TRBV6-5 and TRBJ1-4; D might be TRBD1 (6 bases). Germline V gene data show CDR1 as MNHEY and CDR2 as SVGAGI. Trimming removed 4 bases from V and 5 bases from J, with 11 bases in between. The CDR3 has 14 amino acids. The CDR3 bases are TGTGCCAGCAGTTCCCGGACAGCAAATGAAAAACTGTTTTTT. Amino acid sequence: CASSSRTANEKLFF.

The rearrangement links TRBV7-8 to TRBJ1-5; D is ambiguous. There are 11 residues in the CDR3. V was cut by 8 bases and J by 3 bases, with 5 bases left in between. Germline CDR1 is SGHVS and CDR2 is FQNEAQ. CDR3 DNA sequence: TGTGCCAGCGGCCCCAATCAGCCCCAGCATTTT. Amino acid sequence: CASGPNQPQHF.

This clone has only a few counts. This rearrangement joins TRBV10-3 to TRBJ2-1, with D possibly TRBD2 on 6 matching bases. Per the germline V gene, CDR1 is ENHRY and CDR2 is SYGVKD. The CDR3 covers 14 residues. The CDR3 DNA is TGTGCGACAGTGAGTGGGGGGAGCAGGGATGAGCAGTTCTTC. The encoded protein is CATVSGGSRDEQFF.

The rearrangement uses TRBV29-1 and TRBJ2-3; weak D call: TRBD1 (5 bases). Trimming left V 6 bases short and J 6 bases short, with 13 bases between. This CDR3 region has 12 residues. Looked up from germline, CDR1 is SQVTM and CDR2 is ANQGSEA. The CDR3 DNA reads TGCAGCGTGAAGCCCCCAGGGGATACGCAGTATTTT. Residues: CSVKPPGDTQYF.